This TCR beta chain was retrieved from a study of response to subunit inactivated influenza vaccine. The study, taken as a whole, reports: A suggestion made by the authors is that each seasonal influenza vaccination recruits few new T cells.

Via MiXCR, TCRdb re-called the RT-PCR reads, giving one row per CDR3 protein. Of about 700,000 distinct CDR3 sequences detected, around 16% appear once; the ten largest clones hold around 10%. Germline lookup yields CDR1 KGHSH and CDR2 LQKENI. V shed 4 bases, J shed 2 bases, and the junction held 6 bases outside the gene matches. The CDR3 has 15 residues. This clonotype has more than one count but fewer than ten. What it recognizes is unknown. The V and J genes are TRBV18 and TRBJ2-5, with 8 bases that match TRBD2. Source: PBMCs from blood, taken 11 to 12 days after vaccination. This receptor was obtained from a man aged 50 to 60 who received an inactivated influenza vaccine. The CDR3: CASSRRRGGQETQYF. CDR3 nucleotide sequence: TGTGCCAGCTCACGACGCCGGGGGGGACAAGAGACCCAGTACTTC. Combining the CDR3 with reference TRBV18 and TRBJ2-5 gives the whole variable domain NAGVMQNPRHLVRRRGQEARLRCSPMKGHSHVYWYRQLPEEGLKFMVYLQKENIIDESGMPKERFSAEFPKEGPSILRIQQVVRGDSAAYFCASSRRRGGQETQYFGPGTRLLVL.